This T cell receptor (beta chain) emerged from a study of T-cell reconstitution after alpha-beta-depleted transplantation in children. This sample's TCRbeta library carried unique molecular identifier barcodes. TCRdb re-called the PCR reads with MiXCR, one entry per CDR3 protein. Here the sample spans some 81,000 distinct CDR3 sequences, roughly 14% being singletons. In germline, CDR1 is MDHEN, CDR2 SYDVKM. The CDR3 is 15 amino acids. With V trimmed by 7 bases and J by 8 bases, 9 bases remained unmatched. The sample holds a few counts of this clonotype. V gene TRBV28 combines with J gene TRBJ2-1; 12 bases match TRBD2. The receptor's source is a male patient aged 2 to 9 who had a stem cell transplant for acute lymphoblastic leukemia, so the T cells may come from the graft donor. The input for sequencing was PBMCs, mostly from graft donor cells, taken 180 days after TCRalphabeta/CD19-depleted stem cell transplant. This CDR3 reads CASTLLAGGPDEQFF. The CDR3 DNA reads TGTGCCAGCACCCTCCTAGCGGGGGGGCCGGATGAGCAGTTCTTC.